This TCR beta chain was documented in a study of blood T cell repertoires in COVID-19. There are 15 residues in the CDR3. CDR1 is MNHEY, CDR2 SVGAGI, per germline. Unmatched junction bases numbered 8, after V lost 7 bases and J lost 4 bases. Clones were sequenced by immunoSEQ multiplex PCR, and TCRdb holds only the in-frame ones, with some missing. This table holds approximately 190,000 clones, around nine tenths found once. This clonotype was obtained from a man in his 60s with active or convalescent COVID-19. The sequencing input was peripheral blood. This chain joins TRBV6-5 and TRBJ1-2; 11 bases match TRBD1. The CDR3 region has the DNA TGTGCCAGCATTCCAGGACAGGGGGCGATCTATGGCTACACCTTC. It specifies CASIPGQGAIYGYTF.